The source of this T cell receptor (beta chain) is a study of T cell repertoires in cytomegalovirus infection. Study background: Public TCR beta signatures indicated both CMV infection and matching HLA type.

TCRdb redid the calling of the reads with MiXCR, one entry per CDR3 protein. The table shows 630,000 or so distinct CDR3 sequences, with roughly 24% occurring only once. This clonotype showed up many times. The antigen is not known. General study results and limits: Carriers of CMV plus the relevant HLA were identified by cumulative public TCR beta family frequency. HLA-C-restricted TCR beta clonotypes specific for CMV led the ex vivo response.

The CDR3 sequence is 18 residues long. V was shortened by 3 bases and J by 1 base, with 21 bases between the two germline ends. Germline CDR1 is LGHNT and CDR2 is FRNRAP. The rearrangement links TRBV12-5 to TRBJ1-1, with no clear D. This receptor was taken from a human donor in good health (CMV status not recorded). Some clones in this sample may be carry-over from other donors' samples. Input material: CD8+ T cells from PBMCs. The CDR3 region is CASGLKEVPLDANTEAFF. The CDR3, as DNA: TGTGCTAGTGGTTTAAAAGAAGTTCCGCTAGACGCGAACACTGAAGCTTTCTTT.